A single sample is the source of the 4 T cell receptor beta chains below, sequenced in a study of blood T cell repertoires in COVID-19. Profiling relied on immunoSEQ multiplex PCR, and the TCRdb table lists in-frame clones only, not all of them. The table shows under 250,000 clones, with around 84% occurring only once. Sequenced material: PBMCs or T cells enriched from blood (not recorded which). The receptors here all came from a man in his forties who had recovered from COVID-19.

V usage is TRBV4-1 and J usage is TRBJ2-5; 11 bases agree with TRBD2. The CDR3 length is 17 residues. The ends lost 0 bases at V and 0 bases at J; junction bases unmatched: 3. The germline CDR1 and CDR2 sequences are MGHRA and YSYEKL. CDR3 residues: CASSQDPSGGYQETQYF. In nucleotides, the CDR3 is TGCGCCAGCAGCCAAGATCCTAGCGGGGGGTACCAAGAGACCCAGTACTTC.

This chain uses TRBV1 with TRBJ2-7; the table's TRBD2 call for D was not verified on the DNA. TRBV1 is marked as a pseudogene. This CDR3 comprises 19 residues. DNA for the CDR3: TGCACCAGCAGCCAAGTCTGCAGCGGGAGAACCCAAAACCTCTACGAGCAGTACTTC. Translating gives CTSSQVCSGRTQNLYEQYF.

The gene calls are TRBV4-2 and TRBJ1-1, with D uncertain. The V gene lost 8 bases and the J gene lost 3 bases, with 4 bases spanning the gap. The CDR3 covers 10 residues. Germline-derived CDR1 and CDR2 are LGHNA and YNFKEQ. Written as DNA, the CDR3 is TGTGCCAGCCGGGACACTGAAGCTTTCTTT. It codes for CASRDTEAFF.

This chain joins TRBV30 and TRBJ2-3; no reliable D call. The CDR3 consists of 11 residues. The germline V and J ends were trimmed by 4 bases and 3 bases, with 5 bases remaining between them. Germline assignment: CDR1 GTSNPN and CDR2 SVGIG (reference sequence). The CDR3 DNA reads as TGTGCCTGGACTAAGACAGATACGCAGTATTTT. The encoded protein is CAWTKTDTQYF.